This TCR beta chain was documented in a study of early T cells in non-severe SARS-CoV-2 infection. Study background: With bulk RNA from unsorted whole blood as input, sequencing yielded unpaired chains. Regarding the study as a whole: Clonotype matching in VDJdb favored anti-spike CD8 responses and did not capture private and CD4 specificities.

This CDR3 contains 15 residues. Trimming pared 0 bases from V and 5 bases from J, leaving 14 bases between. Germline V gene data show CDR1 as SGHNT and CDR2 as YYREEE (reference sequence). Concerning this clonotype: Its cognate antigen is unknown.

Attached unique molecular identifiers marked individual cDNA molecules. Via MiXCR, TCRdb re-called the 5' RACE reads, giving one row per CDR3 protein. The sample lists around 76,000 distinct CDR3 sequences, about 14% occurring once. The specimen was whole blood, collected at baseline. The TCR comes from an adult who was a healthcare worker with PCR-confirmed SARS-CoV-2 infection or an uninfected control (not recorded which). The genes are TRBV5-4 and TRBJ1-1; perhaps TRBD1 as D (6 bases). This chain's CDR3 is CASSLGGGDWTEAFF. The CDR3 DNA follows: TGTGCCAGCAGCTTGGGAGGGGGAGATTGGACTGAAGCTTTCTTT.